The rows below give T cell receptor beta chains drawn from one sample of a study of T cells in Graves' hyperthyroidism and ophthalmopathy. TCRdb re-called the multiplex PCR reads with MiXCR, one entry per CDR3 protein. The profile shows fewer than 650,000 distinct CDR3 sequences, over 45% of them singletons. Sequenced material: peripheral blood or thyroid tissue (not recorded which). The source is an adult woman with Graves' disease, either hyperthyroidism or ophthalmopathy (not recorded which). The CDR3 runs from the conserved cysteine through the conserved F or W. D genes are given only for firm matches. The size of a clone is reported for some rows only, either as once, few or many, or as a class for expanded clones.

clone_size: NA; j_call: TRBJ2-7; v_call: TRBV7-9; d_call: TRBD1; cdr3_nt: TGTGCCAGCAGTTATACAGGGGTCGTTTTTGACGAGCAGTACTTC; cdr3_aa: CASSYTGVVFDEQYF
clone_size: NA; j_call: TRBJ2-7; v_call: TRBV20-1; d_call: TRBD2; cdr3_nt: TGCAGTGCTTGGACTAGCGGGAGTAGCGGCTCCTACGAGCAGTACTTC; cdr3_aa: CSAWTSGSSGSYEQYF
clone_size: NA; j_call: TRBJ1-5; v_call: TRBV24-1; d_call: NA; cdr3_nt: TGTGCCACCAGCCAGGGGCCCAGCAATCAGCCCCAGCATTTT; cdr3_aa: CATSQGPSNQPQHF
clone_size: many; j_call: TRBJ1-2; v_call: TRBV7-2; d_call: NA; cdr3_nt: TGTGCCAGCAGCTTAGTTCCGGGATCCTATGGCTACACCTTC; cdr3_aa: CASSLVPGSYGYTF
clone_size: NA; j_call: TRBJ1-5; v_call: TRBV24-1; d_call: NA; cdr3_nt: TGTGCCACCAGTGATTCTACAAGCCGTTCCAAGCCCCAGCATTTT; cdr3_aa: CATSDSTSRSKPQHF
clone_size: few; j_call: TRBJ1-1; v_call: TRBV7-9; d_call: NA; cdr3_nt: TGTGCCAGCAGTTCGGTGGTGAAAACTAACACTGAAGCTTTCTTT; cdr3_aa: CASSSVVKTNTEAFF
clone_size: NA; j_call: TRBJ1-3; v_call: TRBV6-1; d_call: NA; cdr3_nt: TGTGCCACCGAAGGACATAACTCTGGAAACACCATATATTTT; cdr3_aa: CATEGHNSGNTIYF
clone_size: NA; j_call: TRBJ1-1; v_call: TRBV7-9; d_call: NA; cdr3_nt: TGTGCCAGCAGCGACACAAGTGAAGCTTTCTTT; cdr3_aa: CASSDTSEAFF
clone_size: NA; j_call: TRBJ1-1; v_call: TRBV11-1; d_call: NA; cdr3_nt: TGTGCCAGCAGACGAAGCGGACACTCCTCGGGCACTGAAGCTTTCTTT; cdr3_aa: CASRRSGHSSGTEAFF
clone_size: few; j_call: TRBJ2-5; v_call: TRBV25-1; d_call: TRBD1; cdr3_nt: TGTGCCAGCAGTGCGACAGGGGGCCGGGAGACCCAGTACTTC; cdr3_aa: CASSATGGRETQYF
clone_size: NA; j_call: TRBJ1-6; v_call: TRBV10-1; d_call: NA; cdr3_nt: TGCGCCAGCAGTGAGGGGGCCGTCAATTCACCCCTCCACTTT; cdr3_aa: CASSEGAVNSPLHF
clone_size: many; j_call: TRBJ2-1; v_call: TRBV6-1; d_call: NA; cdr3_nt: TGTGCCAGCAGGGCGACTAGCTCCTACAATGAGCAGTTCTTC; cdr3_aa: CASRATSSYNEQFF
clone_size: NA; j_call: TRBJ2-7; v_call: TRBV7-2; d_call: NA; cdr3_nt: TGTGCCAGCAGCTTAGCTGGAGGGGGGACCACCTACGAGCAGTACTTC; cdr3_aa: CASSLAGGGTTYEQYF
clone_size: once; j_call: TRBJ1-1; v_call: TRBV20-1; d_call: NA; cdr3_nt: TGCAGTGCTAGGGTTCTGAACACTGAAGCTTTCTTT; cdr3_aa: CSARVLNTEAFF
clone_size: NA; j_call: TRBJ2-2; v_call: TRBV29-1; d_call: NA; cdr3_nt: TGCAGCGTCGCAGGACATTTGAACACCGGGGAGCTGTTTTTT; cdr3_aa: CSVAGHLNTGELFF
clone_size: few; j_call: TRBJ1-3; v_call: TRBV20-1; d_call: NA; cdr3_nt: TGCAGTGCTAGAGATCTAGTGAGGGCTCCGAGGGGAAACACCATATATTTT; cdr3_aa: CSARDLVRAPRGNTIYF
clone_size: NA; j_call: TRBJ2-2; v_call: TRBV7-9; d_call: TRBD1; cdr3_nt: TGTGCCAGCAACGCACGGGACAGCTTAACCGGGGAGCTGTTTTTT; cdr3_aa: CASNARDSLTGELFF
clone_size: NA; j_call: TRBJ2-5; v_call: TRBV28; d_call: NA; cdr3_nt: TGTGCCAGCAGTCTGCTGGGACGGGAACAAGAGACCCAGTACTTC; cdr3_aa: CASSLLGREQETQYF
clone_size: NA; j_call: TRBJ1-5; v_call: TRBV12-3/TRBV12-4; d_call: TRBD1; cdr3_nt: TGTGCCAGCAGCCCAGGGGGGACAGGGGGGCAGCCCCAGCATTTT; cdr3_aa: CASSPGGTGGQPQHF
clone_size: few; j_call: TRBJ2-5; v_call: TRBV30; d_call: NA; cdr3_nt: TGTGCCTGGGGGGCTAGCCAAGAGACCCAGTACTTC; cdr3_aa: CAWGASQETQYF
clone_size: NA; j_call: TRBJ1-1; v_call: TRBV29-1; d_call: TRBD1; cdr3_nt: TGCAGCGTTTCAGGGGGAGTCACTGAAGCTTTCTTT; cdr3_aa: CSVSGGVTEAFF
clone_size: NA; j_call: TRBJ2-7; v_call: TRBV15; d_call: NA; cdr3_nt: TGTGCCACCAGCAGAATACTCGGGGTGCTCTCCTACGAGCAGTACTTC; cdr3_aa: CATSRILGVLSYEQYF
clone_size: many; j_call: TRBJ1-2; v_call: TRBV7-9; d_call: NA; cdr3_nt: TGTGCCAGTAGTCGAAACTATGGCTACACCTTC; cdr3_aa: CASSRNYGYTF
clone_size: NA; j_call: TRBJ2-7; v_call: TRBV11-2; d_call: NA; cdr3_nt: TGTGCCTGGAGTGCGGACAGTCGATACTACGAGCAGTACTTC; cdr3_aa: CAWSADSRYYEQYF
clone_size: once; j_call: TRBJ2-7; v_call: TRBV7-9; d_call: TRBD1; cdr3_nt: TGTGCCAGCAGCACCGGGACAGGGATAACATTCGAGCAGTACTTC; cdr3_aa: CASSTGTGITFEQYF
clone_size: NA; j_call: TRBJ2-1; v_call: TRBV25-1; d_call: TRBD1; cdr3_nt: TGTGCCAGCAGTGAATTTTGGGGCCAGACAGGGGGGACGGGTGAGCAGTTCTTC; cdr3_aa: CASSEFWGQTGGTGEQFF